The entry below describes one T cell receptor (beta chain). Its specificity is unknown. This sample was taken from a study of shared clonotypes between healthy human individuals. Notes on the study in general: Clonotypes shared by all four donors outscored non-shared clonotypes in generation probability.

The authors divided CD4+ cells into CD45RA+ naive and CD45RA-negative memory subsets. The material for each subset, its genomic DNA, was split evenly across several immunoSEQ plates. How the authors handled the data: ImmunoSEQ gave junction-only sequences without quality scores, so filtering differed. Method: immunoSEQ multiplex PCR; TCRdb's copy keeps in-frame clones and lacks some. V and J calls and clone size are those listed in that table; D and trimming were worked out from the DNA. The repertoire consists of 2,500,000 or so clones, with under 95% occurring once and the leading ten covering roughly 0.36%. CDR1 is MGHDK and CDR2 is SYGVNS in the germline V gene. V shed 8 bases and J 1 base; nucleotides not matched to a gene: 5. The CDR3 totals 16 residues.

The genes are TRBV25-1 and TRBJ2-3; 14 nucleotides line up with TRBD2. The origin of this receptor is a young man in good health. Some clones in this sample may be carry-over from other donors' samples. The sequencing sample was made of naive CD4+ T cells from PBMCs. The subset was: CD45RA+ positively selected. CDR3 nucleotide sequence: TGTGCCAGCGGGACTAGCGGGAGAGGTGGCACAGATACGCAGTATTTT. Translating it yields CASGTSGRGGTDTQYF.